A selection of T cell receptor beta chains follows, all from one sample in a study of beta chain features in type 1 diabetes. Assay: immunoSEQ multiplex PCR; the TCRdb copy retains only in-frame clones and omits some. The data contain 60,000 to 75,000 clones, more than 45% of them singletons. Source material: central memory CD4+ T cells from blood. The receptor source for this set is a man aged 25-45 years with type 1 diabetes. The CDR3 runs from the conserved cysteine through the conserved F or W. The D gene is left open where the match is weak. For some rows the clone size is stated as once, few or many, or as a class when expanded; others skip it.

cdr3_aa,cdr3_nt,clone_size,d_call,j_call,v_call
CASSIDSPSYEQYF,TGTGCCAGCAGTATTGACAGTCCCTCCTACGAGCAGTACTTC,few,-,TRBJ2-7,TRBV2
CASSEAGTGTGSNQPQHF,TGTGCCAGCAGTGAAGCAGGGACAGGGACAGGGTCGAATCAGCCCCAGCATTTT,-,TRBD1,TRBJ1-5,TRBV25-1
CAWSRQGFTEAFF,TGTGCCTGGAGTCGTCAGGGTTTTACTGAAGCTTTCTTT,-,-,TRBJ1-1,TRBV30
CASRQGRDTEAFF,TGCGCCAGCAGACAGGGTCGAGACACTGAAGCTTTCTTT,-,-,TRBJ1-1,TRBV10-2
CASSPARTKNTEAFF,TGTGCCAGCAGCCCGGCCAGGACAAAGAACACTGAAGCTTTCTTT,-,-,TRBJ1-1,TRBV11-2
CSASPKNEQFF,TGCAGTGCGTCCCCCAAAAATGAGCAGTTCTTC,few,-,TRBJ2-1,TRBV20-1
CASSSSRFNYGYTF,TGTGCCAGCAGCTCCAGTCGTTTTAACTATGGCTACACCTTC,-,-,TRBJ1-2,TRBV5-4
CASSLAGSSGSYNEQFF,TGTGCCAGCAGCTTGGCCGGTTCGAGCGGGAGCTACAATGAGCAGTTCTTC,-,TRBD2,TRBJ2-1,TRBV5-8
CASSLALGTGELFF,TGTGCCAGCAGCTTAGCTCTGGGCACCGGAGAGCTGTTTTTT,-,-,TRBJ2-2,TRBV7-6
CASSRTSNYGYTF,TGTGCCAGCAGCCGGACATCAAACTATGGCTACACCTTC,-,-,TRBJ1-2,TRBV5-5